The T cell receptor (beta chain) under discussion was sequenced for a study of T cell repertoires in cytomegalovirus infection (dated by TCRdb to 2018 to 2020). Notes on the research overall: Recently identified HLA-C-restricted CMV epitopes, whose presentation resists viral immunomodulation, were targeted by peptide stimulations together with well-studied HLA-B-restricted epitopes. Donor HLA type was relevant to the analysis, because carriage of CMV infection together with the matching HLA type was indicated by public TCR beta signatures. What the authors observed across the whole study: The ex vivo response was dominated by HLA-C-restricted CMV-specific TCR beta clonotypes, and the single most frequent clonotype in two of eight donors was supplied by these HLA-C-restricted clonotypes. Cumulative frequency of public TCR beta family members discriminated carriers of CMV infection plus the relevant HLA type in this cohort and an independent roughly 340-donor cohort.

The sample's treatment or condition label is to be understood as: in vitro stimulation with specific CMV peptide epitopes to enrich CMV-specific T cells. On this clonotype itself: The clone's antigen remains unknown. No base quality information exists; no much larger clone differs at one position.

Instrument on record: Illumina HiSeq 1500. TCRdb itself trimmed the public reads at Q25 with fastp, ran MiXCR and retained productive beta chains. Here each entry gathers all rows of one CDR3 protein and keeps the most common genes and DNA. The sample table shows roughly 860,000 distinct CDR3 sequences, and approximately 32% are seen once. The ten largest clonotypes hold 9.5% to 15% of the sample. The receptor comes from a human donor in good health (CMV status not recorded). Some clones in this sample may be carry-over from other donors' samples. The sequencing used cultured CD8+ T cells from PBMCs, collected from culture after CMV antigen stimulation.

Here is the DNA: TGTGCCAGCACCATGGGACTAGCGGGGGGTTCCTACGAGCAGTACTTC. Translated, this gives CASTMGLAGGSYEQYF. The V and J genes are TRBV7-8 and TRBJ2-7, with 15 bases aligning to TRBD2. Spanning cysteine to phenylalanine, the CDR3 consists of 16 amino acids. CDR3 DNA is the only sequence kept; it has 48 bases, read in frame from the first base. Reading the germline V gene gives CDR1 SGHVS and CDR2 FQNEAQ. Germline trimming: 7 bases from V, 1 base from J; junction bases outside gene matches: 5.